This T cell receptor beta chain was recovered during a study of blood T cells in healthy people across ages. Study conclusions and caveats: The study lacked donor CMV status, which possibly confounded expanded clonotype changes. A strong correlation between TCR beta diversity and naive T cell percentage was seen.

As concerns this clonotype: The antigen remains undetermined.

From germline, CDR1 is SGHRS and CDR2 YFSETQ. With 0 bases removed from V and 2 bases from J, the gap between germline ends came to 11 bases. CDR3 length: 15 residues. Sample-barcoded 5' priming and a J-beta primer mix drove a second PCR of about 6 to 12 cycles. Sequencing of every sample gave 2.5 million or more CDR3-containing paired-end reads. Using its own MiXCR run on the 5' RACE reads, TCRdb lists one record per CDR3 protein. Here the sample spans 1.5 million to 2 million distinct CDR3 sequences, around half being singletons. The chain recombines TRBV5-1 with TRBJ2-5; the D is unclear. Sample: blood. This receptor was identified in a woman aged 40 to 55 in good health. CDR3 bases: TGCGCCAGCAGCTTGGCCACTACAGCGCAAGAGACCCAGTACTTC. Translation gives CASSLATTAQETQYF.